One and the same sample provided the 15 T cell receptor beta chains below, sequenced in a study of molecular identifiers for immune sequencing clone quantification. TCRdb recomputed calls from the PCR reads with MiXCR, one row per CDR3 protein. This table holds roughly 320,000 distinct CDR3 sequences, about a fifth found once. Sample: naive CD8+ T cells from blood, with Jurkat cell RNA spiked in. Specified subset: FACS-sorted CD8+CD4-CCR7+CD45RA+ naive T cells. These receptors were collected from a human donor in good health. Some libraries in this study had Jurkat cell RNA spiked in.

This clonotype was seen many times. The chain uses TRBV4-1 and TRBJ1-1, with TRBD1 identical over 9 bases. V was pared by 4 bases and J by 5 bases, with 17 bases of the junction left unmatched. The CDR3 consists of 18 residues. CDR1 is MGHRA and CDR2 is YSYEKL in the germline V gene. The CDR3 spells CASSPDAGTGPWGTEAFF. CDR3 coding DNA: TGCGCCAGCAGCCCCGACGCCGGGACAGGGCCGTGGGGGACTGAAGCTTTCTTT.

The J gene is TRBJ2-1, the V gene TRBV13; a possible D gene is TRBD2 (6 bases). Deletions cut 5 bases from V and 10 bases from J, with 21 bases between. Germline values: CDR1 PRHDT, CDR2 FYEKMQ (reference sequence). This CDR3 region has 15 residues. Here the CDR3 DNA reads TGTGCCAGCAGCCCCCCAAGGGTAGCGGCCCGAGAGCAGTTCTTC. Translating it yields CASSPPRVAAREQFF.

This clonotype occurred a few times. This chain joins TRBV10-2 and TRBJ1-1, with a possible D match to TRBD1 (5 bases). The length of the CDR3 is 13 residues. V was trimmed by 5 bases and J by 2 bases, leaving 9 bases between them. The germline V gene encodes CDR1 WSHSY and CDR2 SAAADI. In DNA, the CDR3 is TGCGCCAGCAGTCATACAGGTAACACTGAAGCTTTCTTT. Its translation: CASSHTGNTEAFF.

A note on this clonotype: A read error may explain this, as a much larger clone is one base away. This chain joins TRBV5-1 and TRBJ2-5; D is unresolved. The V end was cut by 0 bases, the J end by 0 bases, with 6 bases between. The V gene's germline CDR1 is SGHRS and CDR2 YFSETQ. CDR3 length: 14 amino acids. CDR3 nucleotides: TGCGCCAGCAGCTTGGAAAGCGACCAAGAGACCCAGTACTTC. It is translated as CASSLESDQETQYF.

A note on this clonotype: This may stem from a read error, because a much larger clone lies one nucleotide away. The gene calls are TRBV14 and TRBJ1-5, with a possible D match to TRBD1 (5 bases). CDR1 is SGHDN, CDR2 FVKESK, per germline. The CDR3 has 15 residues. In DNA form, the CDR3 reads TGTGCCAGCAGCCAAGATGAGGGGTTTCATCAGTCCCAGCATTTT. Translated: CASSQDEGFHQSQHF.

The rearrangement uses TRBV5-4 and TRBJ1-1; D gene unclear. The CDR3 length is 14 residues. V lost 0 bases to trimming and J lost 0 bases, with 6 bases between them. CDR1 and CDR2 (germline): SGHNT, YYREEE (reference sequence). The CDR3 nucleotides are TGTGCCAGCAGCTTGGCACAGTTGAACACTGAAGCTTTCTTT. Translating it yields CASSLAQLNTEAFF.

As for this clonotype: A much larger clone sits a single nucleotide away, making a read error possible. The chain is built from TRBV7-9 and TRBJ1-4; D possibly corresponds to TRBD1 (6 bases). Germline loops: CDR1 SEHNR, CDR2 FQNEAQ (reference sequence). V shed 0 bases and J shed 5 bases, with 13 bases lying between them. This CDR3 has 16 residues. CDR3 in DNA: TGTGCCAGCAGCTTAGCATTGGCAGGGGAAAATGAAAAACTGTTTTTT. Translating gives CASSLALAGENEKLFF.

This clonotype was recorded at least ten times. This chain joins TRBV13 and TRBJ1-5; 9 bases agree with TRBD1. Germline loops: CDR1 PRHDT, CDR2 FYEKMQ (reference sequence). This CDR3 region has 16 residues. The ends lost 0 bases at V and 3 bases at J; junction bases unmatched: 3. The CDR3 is CASSLGGQGFNQPQHF. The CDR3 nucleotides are TGTGCCAGCAGCTTAGGGGGACAGGGTTTCAATCAGCCCCAGCATTTT.

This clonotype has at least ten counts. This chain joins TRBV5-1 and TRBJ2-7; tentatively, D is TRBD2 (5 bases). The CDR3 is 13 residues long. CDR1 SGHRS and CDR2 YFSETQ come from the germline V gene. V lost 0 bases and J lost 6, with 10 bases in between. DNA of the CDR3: TGCGCCAGCAGCTTGGAGCCAGGAGGCGAGCAGTACTTC. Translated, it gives CASSLEPGGEQYF.

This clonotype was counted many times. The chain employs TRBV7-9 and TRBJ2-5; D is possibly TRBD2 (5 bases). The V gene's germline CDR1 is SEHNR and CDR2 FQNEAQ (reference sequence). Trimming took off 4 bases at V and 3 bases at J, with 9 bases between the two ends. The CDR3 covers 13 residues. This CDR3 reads CASSSALEETQYF. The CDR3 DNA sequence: TGTGCCAGCAGCTCCGCACTAGAAGAGACCCAGTACTTC. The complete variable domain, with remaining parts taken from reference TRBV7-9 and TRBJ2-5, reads DTGVSQNPRHKITKRGQNVTFRCDPISEHNRLYWYRQTLGQGPEFLTYFQNEAQLEKSRLLSDRFSAERPKGSFSTLEIQRTEQGDSAMYLCASSSALEETQYFGPGTRLLVL.

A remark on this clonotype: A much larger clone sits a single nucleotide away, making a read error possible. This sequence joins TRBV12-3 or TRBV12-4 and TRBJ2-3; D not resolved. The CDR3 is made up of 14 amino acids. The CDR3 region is CASSRVSDTDAQYF. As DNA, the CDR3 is TGTGCCAGCTCTCGGGTGTCCGACACAGATGCGCAGTATTTT.

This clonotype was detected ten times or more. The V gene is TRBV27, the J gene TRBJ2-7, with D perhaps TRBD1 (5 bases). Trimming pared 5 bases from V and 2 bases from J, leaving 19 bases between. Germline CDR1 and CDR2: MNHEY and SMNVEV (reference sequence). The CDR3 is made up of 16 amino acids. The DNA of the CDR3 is TGTGCCAGCAGTCCCGCCGGTGTGACAGCTCCCTACGAGCAGTACTTC. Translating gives CASSPAGVTAPYEQYF.

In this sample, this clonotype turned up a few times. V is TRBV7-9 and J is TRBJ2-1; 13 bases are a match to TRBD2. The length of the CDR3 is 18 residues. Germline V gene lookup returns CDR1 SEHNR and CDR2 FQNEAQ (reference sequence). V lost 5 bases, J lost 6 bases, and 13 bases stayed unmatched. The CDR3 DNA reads TGTGCCAGCAGCCCAGGACTAGCGGGAGAGCCATCCCGCAATGAGCAGTTCTTC. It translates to CASSPGLAGEPSRNEQFF.

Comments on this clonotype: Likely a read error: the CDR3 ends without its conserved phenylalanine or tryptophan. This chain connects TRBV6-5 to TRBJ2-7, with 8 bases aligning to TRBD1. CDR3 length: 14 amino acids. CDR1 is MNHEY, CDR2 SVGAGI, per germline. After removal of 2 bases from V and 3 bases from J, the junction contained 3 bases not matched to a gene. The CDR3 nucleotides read TGTGCCAGCAGTTACGGGACAGGTATCTACGAGCAGTACCTC. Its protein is CASSYGTGIYEQYL.

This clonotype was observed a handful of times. The CDR3 DNA reads as TGTGCCAGCAGCTTAGGGGAATTGGGGGCGGGAGCCGAGCAGTACTTC. The encoded protein is CASSLGELGAGAEQYF. The chain combines TRBV11-2 with TRBJ2-7; tentative D call: TRBD2 (7 bases). The CDR3 loop spans 16 amino acids. V gave up 1 base and J gave up 6 bases, with 19 bases separating them. Looked up from germline, CDR1 is SGHAT and CDR2 is FQNNGV.